The rows below give T cell receptor beta chains drawn from one sample of a study of beta chain features in type 1 diabetes. Some clones are missing from TCRdb's copy, which holds only in-frame ones; the method was immunoSEQ multiplex PCR. The sample contains under 300,000 clones, 8% of which appear only once. Sequenced sample: central memory CD4+ T cells from blood. These receptor sequences come from a woman aged 18-35 years in good health. Both conserved end residues are part of each CDR3. D genes are given only for firm matches. Expanded clones get a size class; other rows say once, few or many, or leave the size out.

d_call	v_call	clone_size	j_call	cdr3_aa	cdr3_nt
.	TRBV18	.	TRBJ2-7	CASSGTNYEQYF	TGTGCCAGCTCCGGGACAAACTACGAGCAGTACTTC
.	TRBV27	.	TRBJ2-1	CASSSWGEGYNEQFF	TGTGCCAGCAGTTCGTGGGGTGAGGGATACAATGAGCAGTTCTTC
.	TRBV2	.	TRBJ2-1	CASSDQRVNEQFF	TGTGCCAGCAGTGATCAGAGGGTGAATGAGCAGTTCTTC
.	TRBV7-9	.	TRBJ1-2	CASSRDAAYGYTF	TGTGCCAGCAGCCGGGACGCAGCCTATGGCTACACCTTC
TRBD2	TRBV18	few	TRBJ2-3	CASSPMGAGGPDTQYF	TGTGCCAGCTCACCAATGGGAGCGGGGGGGCCAGATACGCAGTATTTT
TRBD1	TRBV7-2	many	TRBJ2-1	CASSLAPGTGVSEQFF	TGTGCCAGCAGCTTAGCCCCCGGGACAGGGGTCAGTGAGCAGTTCTTC
TRBD1	TRBV7-2	few	TRBJ1-5	CASSAQQGPNQPQHF	TGTGCCAGCAGCGCCCAACAGGGGCCAAATCAGCCCCAGCATTTT
.	TRBV5-1	.	TRBJ2-7	CASSTGTDSYEQYF	TGCGCCAGCAGTACCGGGACTGATTCCTACGAGCAGTACTTC
TRBD1	TRBV6-5	.	TRBJ1-1	CASSRDRGTEAFF	TGTGCCAGCAGTCGAGACAGGGGGACTGAAGCTTTCTTT
TRBD2	TRBV7-9	.	TRBJ2-7	CASSSLRGLAFYEQYF	TGTGCCAGCAGCTCCCTACGGGGACTAGCATTCTACGAGCAGTACTTC
.	TRBV4-3	.	TRBJ1-2	CASSQTSTGSGNTF	TGCGCCAGCAGCCAAACCTCAACCGGGTCCGGGAACACCTTC
TRBD1	TRBV7-9	few	TRBJ1-4	CASSSTGGTNEKLFF	TGTGCCAGCAGCTCCACAGGGGGGACTAATGAAAAACTGTTTTTT
TRBD1	TRBV7-8	few	TRBJ2-1	CASRGQGAYNEQFF	TGTGCCAGCAGGGGACAGGGGGCCTACAATGAGCAGTTCTTC
.	TRBV14	.	TRBJ2-7	CASSQEMANEQYF	TGTGCCAGCAGCCAAGAGATGGCAAACGAGCAGTACTTC
TRBD1	TRBV7-8	.	TRBJ2-1	CASSLRDRGGNEQFF	TGTGCCAGCAGCTTAAGAGACAGGGGAGGCAATGAGCAGTTCTTC
.	TRBV6-5	.	TRBJ1-1	CASNGGPNTEAFF	TGTGCCAGCAATGGTGGCCCAAACACTGAAGCTTTCTTT
.	TRBV7-3	.	TRBJ2-1	CASGGHNEQFF	TGTGCCAGCGGAGGCCACAATGAGCAGTTCTTC
.	TRBV30	.	TRBJ1-3	CACVTRQESSGNTIYF	TGTGCCTGTGTAACGAGACAGGAGTCTTCTGGAAACACCATATATTTT
TRBD1	TRBV4-2	.	TRBJ1-1	CASSLETGLRAFF	TGTGCCAGCAGCCTAGAGACAGGGTTAAGAGCTTTCTTT
.	TRBV9	.	TRBJ2-5	CASSVGLMETQYF	TGTGCCAGCAGCGTAGGACTCATGGAGACCCAGTACTTC
.	TRBV29-1	.	TRBJ1-1	CSVEAGMNTEAFF	TGCAGCGTTGAGGCAGGCATGAACACTGAAGCTTTCTTT
.	TRBV14	many	TRBJ1-3	CASSPTTGLSTIYF	TGTGCCAGCAGTCCAACAACGGGTCTGAGCACCATATATTTT
.	TRBV2	few	TRBJ1-5	CASSPDRYLGPQHF	TGTGCCAGCAGCCCCGACAGGTATTTAGGGCCCCAGCATTTT
TRBD1	TRBV7-3	many	TRBJ2-5	CASSLDRDGETQYF	TGTGCCAGCAGCTTGGACAGGGACGGCGAGACCCAGTACTTC
.	TRBV18	.	TRBJ1-1	CASSPPNRLGNQAFF	TGTGCCAGCTCACCACCGAACAGGCTTGGGAACCAAGCTTTCTTT
TRBD2	TRBV30	.	TRBJ2-1	CAWRPWRTSGYNEQFF	TGTGCCTGGAGGCCTTGGCGGACTAGCGGTTACAATGAGCAGTTCTTC
TRBD2	TRBV29-1	few	TRBJ2-7	CSVATSGSSEQYF	TGCAGCGTTGCCACTAGCGGGAGTTCCGAGCAGTACTTC
.	TRBV19	few	TRBJ2-5	CASSRRTVGQETQYF	TGTGCCAGTAGCCGGCGCACGGTTGGCCAAGAGACCCAGTACTTC
TRBD1	TRBV19	.	TRBJ1-1	CASSGDTGATEAFF	TGTGCCAGTAGTGGGGATACAGGGGCCACTGAAGCTTTCTTT
TRBD2	TRBV28	few	TRBJ2-5	CASSFPGLAGGGQETQYF	TGTGCCAGCAGTTTCCCGGGACTAGCGGGGGGCGGGCAAGAGACCCAGTACTTC
TRBD1	TRBV28	.	TRBJ2-5	CASSAPGGRETQYF	TGTGCCAGCAGCGCCCCAGGGGGTCGTGAGACCCAGTACTTC
TRBD1	TRBV30	.	TRBJ1-4	CAWSVPRGGSEKLFF	TGTGCCTGGAGTGTCCCCAGGGGGGGGAGCGAAAAACTGTTTTTT
.	TRBV5-4	.	TRBJ2-3	CASSRRFADTQYF	TGTGCCAGCAGCCGACGGTTCGCAGATACGCAGTATTTT
.	TRBV5-8	.	TRBJ2-2	CASSRDTGRGAGELFF	TGTGCCAGCAGCCGGGACACCGGGAGAGGAGCCGGGGAGCTGTTTTTT
.	TRBV7-8	few	TRBJ1-1	CASSLRGRAEAFF	TGTGCCAGCAGCTTACGCGGTAGGGCTGAAGCTTTCTTT
.	TRBV6-5	many	TRBJ2-2	CASSYRGYTGELFF	TGTGCCAGCAGTTATAGAGGTTACACCGGGGAGCTGTTTTTT
TRBD1	TRBV4-3	few	TRBJ2-1	CASSQGDSLNEQFF	TGCGCCAGCAGCCAAGGGGACAGCCTCAATGAGCAGTTCTTC
.	TRBV6-6	few	TRBJ1-2	CASSYMARYGYTF	TGTGCCAGCAGTTACATGGCCCGCTATGGCTACACCTTC
.	TRBV7-8	once	TRBJ1-1	CASSPDGRNTEAFF	TGTGCCAGCAGCCCAGACGGGCGGAACACTGAAGCTTTCTTT
TRBD2	TRBV19	.	TRBJ2-2	CASNRKTGGTGELFF	TGTGCCAGTAATCGAAAGACGGGGGGAACCGGGGAGCTGTTTTTT
.	TRBV7-9	.	TRBJ1-1	CASRRQAANTEAFF	TGTGCCAGCAGGAGACAGGCAGCGAACACTGAAGCTTTCTTT
.	TRBV5-1	.	TRBJ2-5	CASSLYGGRETQYF	TGCGCCAGCAGCTTGTATGGGGGCAGGGAGACCCAGTACTTC
.	TRBV6-6	.	TRBJ1-4	CASSYNGGTNEKLFF	TGTGCCAGCAGTTACAACGGTGGAACTAATGAAAAACTGTTTTTT
.	TRBV10-3	many	TRBJ2-4	CAISESWQGSAKNIQYF	TGTGCCATCAGTGAGTCCTGGCAGGGGAGCGCCAAAAACATTCAGTACTTC
TRBD1	TRBV13	.	TRBJ2-2	CASSPTSLGWTGRNTGELFF	TGTGCCAGCAGCCCGACGAGCCTCGGATGGACAGGGCGAAACACCGGGGAGCTGTTTTTT
.	TRBV7-7	few	TRBJ2-3	CASSLAQGDTQYF	TGTGCCAGCAGCTTAGCGCAGGGGGATACGCAGTATTTT
.	TRBV2	few	TRBJ1-1	CASRGETEAFF	TGTGCCAGCAGGGGGGAAACTGAAGCTTTCTTT
TRBD1	TRBV18	few	TRBJ1-2	CASSPGTGDFGYTF	TGTGCCAGCTCACCGGGGACAGGGGACTTCGGCTACACCTTC
.	TRBV9	.	TRBJ2-2	CASSVAGVMNTGELFF	TGTGCCAGCAGCGTAGCGGGGGTTATGAACACCGGGGAGCTGTTTTTT
.	TRBV13	few	TRBJ2-7	CASSSGRDYEQYF	TGTGCCAGCAGCTCTGGTCGGGACTACGAGCAGTACTTC
TRBD1	TRBV2	.	TRBJ1-5	CASSEGQGDSNQPQHF	TGTGCCAGCAGTGAGGGACAGGGGGACAGCAATCAGCCCCAGCATTTT
.	TRBV19	few	TRBJ2-6	CASSIFQGLSGANVLTF	TGTGCCAGTAGTATCTTCCAGGGCCTCTCTGGGGCCAACGTCCTGACTTTC